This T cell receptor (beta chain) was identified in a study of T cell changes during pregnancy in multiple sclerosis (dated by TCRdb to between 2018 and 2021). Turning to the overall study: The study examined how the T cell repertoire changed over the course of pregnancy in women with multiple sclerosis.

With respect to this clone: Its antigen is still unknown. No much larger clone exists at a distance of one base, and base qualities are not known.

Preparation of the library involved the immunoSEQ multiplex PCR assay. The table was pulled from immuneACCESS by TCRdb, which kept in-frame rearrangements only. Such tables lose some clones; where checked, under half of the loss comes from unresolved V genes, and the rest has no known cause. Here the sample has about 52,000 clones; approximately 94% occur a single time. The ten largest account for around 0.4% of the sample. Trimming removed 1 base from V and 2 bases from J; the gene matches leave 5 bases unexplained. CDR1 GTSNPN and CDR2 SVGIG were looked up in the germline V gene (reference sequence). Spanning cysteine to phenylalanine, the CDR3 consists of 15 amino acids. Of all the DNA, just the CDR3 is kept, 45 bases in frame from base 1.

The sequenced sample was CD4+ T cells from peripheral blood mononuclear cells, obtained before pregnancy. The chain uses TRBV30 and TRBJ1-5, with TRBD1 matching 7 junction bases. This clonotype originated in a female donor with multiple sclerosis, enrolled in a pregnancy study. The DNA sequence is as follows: TGTGCCTGGAGTGCGGCAGGGGGAGGCAATCAGCCCCAGCATTTT. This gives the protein CAWSAAGGGNQPQHF.